This T cell receptor (beta chain) was sequenced during a study of blood T cell repertoires in COVID-19. For the study at large: Material from acute and convalescent COVID-19 was sourced from the United States, Italy and Spain.

The assay was immunoSEQ multiplex PCR, and TCRdb's table has in-frame clones only and misses some. Altogether around 340,000 clones are present, about 83% being singletons, with the ten largest covering almost 3%. There are a few counts of this clone. The germline V and J ends were trimmed by 5 bases and 6 bases, with 14 bases remaining between them. The CDR3 extends over 13 amino acids. The specimen sequenced was peripheral blood. The chain employs TRBV12-3 or TRBV12-4 and TRBJ2-7; weak D call: TRBD2 (5 bases). This TCR came from a man in his thirties or forties with active or convalescent COVID-19. The CDR3 DNA follows: TGTGCCAGCAGTCGAAGCGGTTCGGGCGAGCAGTACTTC. This translates into CASSRSGSGEQYF.